The source of this T cell receptor beta chain is a study of a mutant IDH1 vaccine in newly diagnosed glioma. Background on the study: Across weeks 1, 3, 5, 7, 11, 15, 19 and 23, patients received a vaccination each time, eight in all. Before enrollment, the patients had been treated with radiotherapy alone, temozolomide alone, or both together. Most of them had received both. General study points: Patients showed vaccine-induced immune responses at a rate of approximately 92%.

Assay: immunoSEQ multiplex PCR; the TCRdb copy retains only in-frame clones and omits some. In the table there are tens of thousands of clones, around 76% of which are singletons. V lost 4 bases, J lost 7 bases, and 13 bases lay in between. The CDR3 extends over 13 amino acids. Per the germline V gene, CDR1 is LNHNV and CDR2 is YYDKDF (reference sequence). The time point is: week 23, last vaccination. The vaccine gave 300 ug of a 20-mer mutant IDH1 peptide subcutaneously per dose. Details on this clone: Its specificity is unknown.

The TCR sequence derives from a man over 45 with glioma. The specimen was PBMCs, collected from a glioma patient whose treatment included an IDH1 peptide vaccine. The chain joins TRBV15 to TRBJ2-5; D possibly uses TRBD1 or TRBD2 (5 bases each). The DNA of the CDR3 is TGTGCCACCAGCAACAGGACTCTGGGGACCCAGTACTTC. Translated, it gives CATSNRTLGTQYF.